This T cell receptor (beta chain) stems from a study of blood T cell repertoires in COVID-19. Background on the study: Acute and convalescent COVID-19 samples came from the United States, Italy and Spain. From T cells, B-cell-depleted T cells, or PBMCs came the material, which was cDNA or gDNA.

Original handling: Estimates of nucleated cell counts were drawn from the amplification of reference gene primers. This table comes from immunoSEQ multiplex PCR, and its TCRdb copy is limited to in-frame clones, with some not included. The DNA was the basis for D and trimming; V, J and clone size are from that table. The repertoire holds approximately 190,000 clones, with about 80% as singletons. CDR1 GTSNPN and CDR2 SVGIG come from the germline V gene (reference sequence). This CDR3 spans 12 amino acids. V was shortened by 5 bases and J by 1 base, with 9 bases between the two germline ends. Seattle's enrolled individuals joined amid active infection and were then monitored longitudinally.

The genes are TRBV30 and TRBJ2-7; maybe TRBD2 (5 bases). The sequencing sample was made of peripheral blood. The sequence came from a woman aged 55-70 years with COVID-19, enrolled during active disease. CDR3 region: CAWESGSYEQYF. CDR3 DNA: TGTGCCTGGGAGTCGGGATCCTACGAGCAGTACTTC.